A selection of T cell receptor beta chains follows, all from one sample in a study of blood T cell repertoires in COVID-19. Clones were read by immunoSEQ multiplex PCR, and TCRdb kept only the in-frame ones, dropping some. The sample shows over 200,000 clones, 84% of them seen only once. The sequencing sample was made of peripheral blood. Receptors originate from a man in his forties who had recovered from COVID-19. Both conserved end residues are part of each CDR3. The D gene is left open where the match is weak. A row's size may be missing; if present it is once, few, many or a size class.

cdr3_aa cdr3_nt j_call v_call clone_size d_call
CASSQDLSGVGELFF TGCGCCAGCAGCCAAGATTTATCGGGTGTAGGGGAGCTGTTTTTT TRBJ2-2 TRBV4-3 . .
CASSPRGDTYNEQFF TGTGCCAGCAGCCCCCGGGGAGATACCTACAATGAGCAGTTCTTC TRBJ2-1 TRBV5-4 . .
CASSLSRSYGYTF TGTGCCAGCAGTTTGTCCAGGTCCTATGGCTACACCTTC TRBJ1-2 TRBV28 once .
CASSLFWNTGELFF TGTGCCAGCAGCTTATTCTGGAACACCGGGGAGCTGTTTTTT TRBJ2-2 TRBV11-3 . .
CASSTNADSPLHF TGTGCCAGCAGCACCAATGCGGATTCACCCCTCCACTTT TRBJ1-6 TRBV7-9 . .
CASRRTGVWEQYF TGTGCCAGCAGACGGACAGGGGTGTGGGAGCAGTACTTC TRBJ2-7 TRBV2 . TRBD1
CASSLAGTGGDTQYF TGTGCCAGCAGCTTAGCTGGGACAGGCGGAGATACGCAGTATTTT TRBJ2-3 TRBV7-9 . TRBD1
CASSFSSQGGNGYTF TGTGCCAGCAGCTTTTCAAGTCAAGGGGGAAATGGCTACACCTTC TRBJ1-2 TRBV5-4 . .
CASIGQPNTEAFF TGTGCCAGCATAGGACAACCGAACACTGAAGCTTTCTTT TRBJ1-1 TRBV6-5 . .
CASSGQGIDEAFF TGTGCCAGCAGTGGACAGGGGATTGATGAAGCTTTCTTT TRBJ1-1 TRBV12-3/TRBV12-4 . TRBD1
CASSLGSGGHGYTF TGTGCCAGCTCACTAGGGTCAGGGGGCCATGGCTACACCTTC TRBJ1-2 TRBV18 many TRBD1
CASSPEFGQPQHF TGTGCCAGCAGCCCGGAGTTTGGTCAGCCCCAGCATTTT TRBJ1-5 TRBV7-6 . .
CASRVERINEQFF TGCGCCAGCAGGGTTGAGAGGATAAATGAGCAGTTCTTC TRBJ2-1 TRBV5-1 . .
CASSQVTGDGYTF TGCGCCAGCAGCCAAGTAACAGGGGATGGCTACACCTTC TRBJ1-2 TRBV4-3 . TRBD1
CASSSQTSGRGEQFF TGTGCCAGCAGCTCACAGACTAGCGGGAGGGGTGAGCAGTTCTTC TRBJ2-1 TRBV7-9 . TRBD2
CASSLGRTAGAQYF TGTGCCAGCAGCTTAGGACGGACAGCCGGGGCGCAGTACTTC TRBJ2-7 TRBV11-2 . .
CASSETSGRVSDEQYF TGTGCCAGCAGTGAAACTAGCGGGAGAGTTTCTGACGAGCAGTACTTC TRBJ2-7 TRBV2 . TRBD2
CASSLNWDSYYNSPLHF TGTGCCAGCAGTCTAAACTGGGACAGCTACTATAATTCACCCCTCCACTTT TRBJ1-6 TRBV6-6 . TRBD1
CASSPYGASDTGELFF TGCGCCAGCAGCCCCTATGGGGCTAGCGACACCGGGGAGCTGTTTTTT TRBJ2-2 TRBV4-3 . .
CASSLKDSFGGGYTF TGCGCCAGCAGCCTTAAAGATTCATTCGGGGGGGGCTACACCTTC TRBJ1-2 TRBV4-3 . .
CASSQILADSYEQYF TGCGCCAGCAGCCAAATACTAGCGGACTCCTACGAGCAGTACTTC TRBJ2-7 TRBV4-3 few TRBD2
CSVETGQRSYGYTF TGCAGCGTTGAAACCGGACAGCGCAGTTATGGCTACACCTTC TRBJ1-2 TRBV29-1 . .
CAWTDTDSNQPQHF TGTGCCTGGACCGACACTGATAGCAATCAGCCCCAGCATTTT TRBJ1-5 TRBV30 many .
CASSSWGQGDGYTF TGTGCCAGCAGCTCCTGGGGACAGGGTGATGGCTACACCTTC TRBJ1-2 TRBV5-4 . TRBD1
CASSPDWSGSGGYTF TGTGCCAGCAGCCCAGATTGGTCAGGGTCGGGTGGCTACACCTTC TRBJ1-2 TRBV7-8 few .
CASSVPTGKGTEAFF TGTGCCAGTAGTGTACCGACAGGGAAGGGGACTGAAGCTTTCTTT TRBJ1-1 TRBV19 few TRBD1
CASSRLPQSTDTQYF TGTGCCAGCAGCAGACTCCCGCAGAGCACAGATACGCAGTATTTT TRBJ2-3 TRBV7-2 . .
CASSLGPGANYGYTF TGTGCCAGCAGCTTGGGGCCAGGGGCTAACTATGGCTACACCTTC TRBJ1-2 TRBV5-5 . .
CASSEASGGRTEAFF TGTGCCAGCTCTGAGGCGTCAGGGGGCAGAACTGAAGCTTTCTTT TRBJ1-1 TRBV25-1 . TRBD1
CASSRGHLGETQYF TGCGCCAGCAGCCGAGGACATCTAGGGGAGACCCAGTACTTC TRBJ2-5 TRBV5-1 . .
CASSYGTGGTGELFF TGCGCCAGCAGCTACGGGACAGGGGGCACCGGGGAGCTGTTTTTT TRBJ2-2 TRBV10-1 . TRBD1
CASSTPGQGDREQYF TGTGCCAGCAGCACCCCGGGACAGGGGGATCGCGAGCAGTACTTC TRBJ2-7 TRBV5-5 . TRBD1
CASSSGQGSHEQYF TGCGCCAGCAGCTCCGGACAGGGCTCCCACGAGCAGTACTTC TRBJ2-7 TRBV5-1 once TRBD1
CASSALLAGAQYF TGTGCCAGCAGCGCTCTACTAGCGGGGGCGCAGTATTTT TRBJ2-3 TRBV7-9 . TRBD2
CASSFNPGQGAYEQYF TGCGCCAGCAGCTTCAATCCGGGACAGGGGGCCTACGAGCAGTACTTC TRBJ2-7 TRBV5-1 . TRBD1
CANRQGRTGNTIYF TGTGCCAACAGACAGGGGAGGACTGGAAACACCATATATTTT TRBJ1-3 TRBV6-4 . TRBD1
CASGLVNGVYGYTF TGTGCTAGTGGTTTGGTTAACGGTGTTTACGGCTACACCTTC TRBJ1-2 TRBV12-5 . .
CASSGGPLGGPTDTQYF TGTGCCAGCAGCGGAGGACCCTTGGGGGGGCCCACAGATACGCAGTATTTT TRBJ2-3 TRBV9 . .
CASKYTSYGVGTNEKLFF TGTGCCAGTAAATATACGTCTTACGGGGTTGGAACTAATGAAAAACTGTTTTTT TRBJ1-4 TRBV19 . .
CASSMTRHEQYF TGTGCCAGTAGTATGACTCGTCACGAGCAGTACTTC TRBJ2-7 TRBV19 . .
CAWDSGTGPETQYF TGTGCCTGGGATAGTGGGACAGGCCCAGAGACCCAGTACTTC TRBJ2-5 TRBV30 . TRBD1
CASSLADSYNEQFF TGTGCCAGCAGCTTGGCAGACTCCTACAATGAGCAGTTCTTC TRBJ2-1 TRBV11-3 . .
CASSLKGYRDRDLLLEQFF TGTGCCAGCAGCCTGAAGGGGTACAGGGACAGGGATCTTCTTCTTGAGCAGTTCTTC TRBJ2-1 TRBV7-9 . TRBD1
CASSLEAGFGGNTIYF TGTGCCAGCAGCTTAGAGGCGGGCTTTGGTGGAAACACCATATATTTT TRBJ1-3 TRBV7-2 . .
CASSTGTASYEQYF TGCGCCAGCAGCACTGGGACAGCCTCCTACGAGCAGTACTTC TRBJ2-7 TRBV5-1 few TRBD1
CASIDPGLLRNGYTF TGTGCCAGTATTGATCCGGGACTGTTAAGGAACGGCTACACCTTC TRBJ1-2 TRBV19 . .
CASSLRYLDEQYF TGTGCCAGCAGCTTACGTTACCTAGACGAGCAGTACTTC TRBJ2-7 TRBV7-2 . .
CASSLQGAGVTYGYTF TGTGCCAGCAGTCTTCAGGGGGCGGGGGTCACCTATGGCTACACCTTC TRBJ1-2 TRBV6-6 few TRBD1
CASSYGGTNTEAFF TGTGCCAGCAGTTACGGGGGGACGAACACTGAAGCTTTCTTT TRBJ1-1 TRBV6-5 . .
CASSIFEGAYEQYF TGTGCCAGTAGTATCTTCGAGGGGGCCTACGAGCAGTACTTC TRBJ2-7 TRBV19 . .
CSVETEPGEF TGCAGCGTTGAAACCGAACCGGGAGAATTT TRBJ1-1 TRBV29-1 . .
CSARTGFVEQYF TGCAGCGCTAGGACAGGGTTCGTCGAGCAGTACTTC TRBJ2-7 TRBV29-1 . TRBD1
CASSIDGLYGYTF TGTGCCAGTAGTATAGACGGACTCTATGGCTACACCTTC TRBJ1-2 TRBV19 . .
CAWSSTSVWMYEQYF TGTGCCTGGAGTTCGACTAGCGTATGGATGTACGAGCAGTACTTC TRBJ2-7 TRBV30 . TRBD2
CASSYSTGGYEQYF TGTGCCAGCAGTTACTCGACAGGGGGCTACGAGCAGTACTTC TRBJ2-7 TRBV6-5 few TRBD1
CASSASGGYTF TGTGCCAGCAGTGCGTCGGGAGGATACACCTTC TRBJ1-2 TRBV2 . .
CSGGTSGSRETQYF TGCAGCGGTGGGACTAGCGGGAGTAGAGAGACCCAGTACTTC TRBJ2-5 TRBV29-1 . TRBD2
CASSLGTSGPYNEQFF TGCGCCAGCAGCTTGGGGACTAGCGGGCCTTACAATGAGCAGTTCTTC TRBJ2-1 TRBV5-1 . TRBD2
CASSVLSSYNEQFF TGTGCCAGCAGCGTCTTATCGAGTTACAATGAGCAGTTCTTC TRBJ2-1 TRBV11-2 . .